This T cell receptor (beta chain) stems from a study of T cell responses to AZD1222 COVID-19 vaccine. TCRdb's copy holds only in-frame clones and misses some; the assay was immunoSEQ multiplex PCR. The data hold 90,000 to 110,000 clones, with 87% observed a single time. The V gene end was trimmed by 7 bases and the J gene end by 2 bases; junction bases not matched to a gene: 5. The length of the CDR3 is 16 residues. The germline V gene has CDR1 KGHDR and CDR2 SFDVKD. The chain carries TRBV24-1 and TRBJ2-6, with 9 positions matching TRBD1. The sequenced sample was peripheral blood, obtained on day 0 of AZD1222 vaccination. This sequence was found in an adult in good health. The CDR3 nucleotides read TGTGCCACCAGCGAAACAGGGGGCCCTGGGGCCAACGTCCTGACTTTC. It codes for CATSETGGPGANVLTF.